This paragraph covers one T cell receptor (beta chain) sequence. Only in-frame clones appear in the TCRdb table, and some are missing; sequencing was by immunoSEQ multiplex PCR. The table has 250,000 or so clones, around 90% seen once. This specimen comes from a study of blood T cell repertoires in COVID-19. CDR1 MNHEY and CDR2 SMNVEV come from the germline V gene (reference sequence). J lost 6 bases, V lost 5 bases, and 12 bases had no gene match. CDR3 length: 16 residues. The sequencing input was peripheral blood. The V call is TRBV27, the J call TRBJ1-5, with 8 bases aligning to TRBD1. This TCR was sampled from an older woman with COVID-19, enrolled during active disease. The CDR3 sequence: CASSITVGQGLQPQHF. The CDR3 DNA is TGTGCCAGCAGTATAACCGTCGGACAGGGTCTTCAGCCCCAGCATTTT.